Listed below are T cell receptor beta chains from one sample, sequenced in a study of cytotoxic CD8 clonotypes in ibrutinib-treated CLL. Method: immunoSEQ multiplex PCR; TCRdb's copy keeps in-frame clones and lacks some. Here the sample spans roughly 29,000 clones, about three quarters being singletons. Sample: PBMCs, taken after 36 months of ibrutinib treatment. Every receptor here comes from a human donor with chronic lymphocytic leukemia. CDR3s include the opening cysteine and the closing phenylalanine or tryptophan.

V | CDR3
TRBV12-1 | CASSLTSGGILNEQFF
TRBV7-9 | CASSSVPGDTQYF
TRBV7-6 | CASSYGTAQETQYF
TRBV19 | CASSIARGAGASTDTQYF
TRBV18 | CASSAGTGVNFGETQYF
TRBV7-6 | CASSLSQSSYEQYF
TRBV18 | CASSPPGLSGNTIYF
TRBV11-1 | CASSLGRGYEQYF
TRBV6-6 | CASSYSRRLDEAFF
TRBV11-2 | CASSSRQFDETQYF
TRBV4-1 | CASRGDRGSNSPLHF
TRBV10-3 | CAISAQGSGTEAFF
TRBV9 | CASTSPFETNTQYF
TRBV7-3 | CASSLGSGNTIYF
TRBV4-1 | CASSQRPPGTGNTGELFF
TRBV11-2 | CASSQGARANYGYTF
TRBV4-1 | CASSQDAGSNSPLHF
TRBV7-8 | CASSLGAPNQPQHF
TRBV7-9 | CASSTGLPEAFF
TRBV29-1 | CSVDRGSGTEAFF
TRBV11-2 | CASSLVWAGGIEQYF
TRBV5-6 | CASSHSVPYEQYF
TRBV7-9 | CASSLNAGDYEQYF
TRBV7-3 | CASSLSSAGVTDTQYF
TRBV5-1 | CASSPAGTATTYEQYF
TRBV18 | CASSRGSTDTQYF
TRBV11-1 | CASSLRRSYEQYF
TRBV19 | CASSIGGGAAKNIQYF
TRBV7-9 | CASSPGERGEQYF